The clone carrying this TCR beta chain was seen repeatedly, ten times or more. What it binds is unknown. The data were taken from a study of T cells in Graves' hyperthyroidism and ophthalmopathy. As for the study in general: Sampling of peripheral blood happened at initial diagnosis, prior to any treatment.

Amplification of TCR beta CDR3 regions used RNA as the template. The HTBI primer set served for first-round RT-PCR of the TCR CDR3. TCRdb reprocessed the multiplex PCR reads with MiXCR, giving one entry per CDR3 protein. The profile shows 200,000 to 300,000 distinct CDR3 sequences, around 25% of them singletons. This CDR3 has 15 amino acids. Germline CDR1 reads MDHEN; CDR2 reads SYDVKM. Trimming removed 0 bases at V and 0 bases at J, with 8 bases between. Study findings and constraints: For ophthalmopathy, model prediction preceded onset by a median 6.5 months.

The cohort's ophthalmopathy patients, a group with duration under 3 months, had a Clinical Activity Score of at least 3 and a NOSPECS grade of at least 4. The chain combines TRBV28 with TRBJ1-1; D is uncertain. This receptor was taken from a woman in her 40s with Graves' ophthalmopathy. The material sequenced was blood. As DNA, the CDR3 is TGTGCCAGCAGTTTATGGGCACCTATGAACACTGAAGCTTTCTTT. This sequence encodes CASSLWAPMNTEAFF.